This T cell receptor beta chain was captured by sequencing in a study of siplizumab effects on memory and regulatory T cells. Repertoires were generated with immunoSEQ multiplex PCR, while TCRdb's copy carries only in-frame clones and drops some. The sample carries 100,000 or so clones, 93% recorded once. The CDR3 has 15 amino acids. Germline V gene lookup returns CDR1 SGDLS and CDR2 YYNGEE. V lost 2 bases and J 7 bases, leaving 15 bases between the germline ends. Findings and limits, study-wide: Memory cells that were CD4+ and unstimulated gave rise to alloreactive sequences, which siplizumab significantly reduced.

Details on this clone: Its antigen is undetermined.

The V and J genes are TRBV9 and TRBJ2-2; weak D call: TRBD1 (6 bases). The sample comprised CD4+ T cells sorted from blood. The sequence derives from a human donor in good health. In nucleotides, the CDR3 is TGTGCCAGCAGCGTCAATGCCAGGGGAAGCGGGGAGCTGTTTTTT. Its protein product is CASSVNARGSGELFF.